A single sample is the source of the 2 T cell receptor beta chains below, sequenced in a study of CD8 T cells in ankylosing spondylitis. TCRdb redid the calling of the 5' RACE reads with MiXCR, one entry per CDR3 protein. The sample shows roughly 91,000 distinct CDR3 sequences, roughly 8.3% of them seen only once. Sequencing used blood, either unsorted or a sorted T cell fraction (not recorded which). These receptors were taken from a male donor with ankylosing spondylitis or in good health (not recorded which).

At least ten counts were recorded for this clonotype. The chain couples TRBV9 to TRBJ2-5; D not resolved. CDR3 length equals 15 residues. V gave up 1 base and J gave up 0 bases, with 10 bases separating them. Germline CDR1 and CDR2: SGDLS and YYNGEE. The CDR3 sequence: CASSVRDQYQETQYF. The CDR3 DNA follows: TGTGCCAGCAGCGTACGCGATCAGTACCAAGAGACCCAGTACTTC.

This clonotype has ten or more counts. The CDR3: CASSQVWTGVNYGYTF. CDR3 in DNA: TGCGCCAGCAGCCAAGTCTGGACAGGGGTTAACTATGGCTACACCTTC. The rearrangement joins TRBV4-1 to TRBJ1-2; TRBD1 aligns across 9 bases. The CDR3 is 16 amino acids. J was trimmed by 1 base and V by 1 base; bases with no gene match: 4. The germline CDR1 and CDR2 sequences are MGHRA and YSYEKL.